A single sample gave rise to the 32 T cell receptor beta chains below, sequenced in a study of T cell repertoires in cytomegalovirus infection. TCRdb re-called the reads through MiXCR, storing one row per CDR3 protein. The table has some 270,000 distinct CDR3 sequences, about 17% seen once; the top ten hold roughly half. Material for sequencing was CD8+ T cells from PBMCs. These receptors were taken from a human donor in good health (CMV status not recorded). Some clones in this sample may be carry-over from other donors' samples.

The chain employs TRBV7-9 and TRBJ2-5, with D maybe TRBD1 (6 bases). The V end was cut by 5 bases, the J end by 3 bases, with 10 bases between. CDR1 and CDR2 from the germline V gene are SEHNR and FQNEAQ (reference sequence). The CDR3 covers 13 residues. This CDR3 is CASSDRREETQYF. DNA for the CDR3: TGTGCCAGCAGCGACAGGCGCGAAGAGACCCAGTACTTC.

There are many counts of this clonotype. The chain couples TRBV7-2 to TRBJ2-7; unclear D gene. CDR3 length equals 11 residues. Germline V lookup: CDR1 SGHTA, CDR2 FQGNSA. V was pared by 7 bases and J by 0 bases, with 4 bases between. The CDR3 loop reads CASTNSYEQYF. The CDR3 DNA is TGTGCCAGCACTAACTCCTACGAGCAGTACTTC.

This clonotype was found many times. V usage is TRBV7-9 and J usage is TRBJ2-5, with TRBD1 identical over 7 bases. The junction had 6 bases not matched to a gene; V was cut back by 10 bases and J by 1 base. The CDR3 is made up of 13 amino acids. Germline CDR1 is SEHNR and CDR2 is FQNEAQ (reference sequence). Written as DNA, the CDR3 is TGTGCCACGTGGGGACAGTTCCAAGAGACCCAGTACTTC. Protein product: CATWGQFQETQYF.

The J gene is TRBJ2-7, the V gene TRBV12-3 or TRBV12-4; D is possibly TRBD1 or TRBD2 (5 bases each). The CDR3 sequence is 15 residues long. Trimming pared 3 bases from V and 2 bases from J, leaving 14 bases between. As DNA, the CDR3 is TGTGCCAGCAGTTTGCTGGGGGACGTTCCCTACGAGCAGTACTTC. Protein sequence: CASSLLGDVPYEQYF.

The J gene is TRBJ2-1, the V gene TRBV19; TRBD2 is a possible D gene (6 bases). Looked up from germline, CDR1 is LNHDA and CDR2 is SQIVND (reference sequence). The V and J ends lost 0 bases and 0 bases respectively, with 15 bases between them. The CDR3 runs to 18 residues. The CDR3 bases are TGTGCCAGTAGTATAGATGGCGGCGGGGATTTCTCCTACAATGAGCAGTTCTTC. Encoded protein: CASSIDGGGDFSYNEQFF.

To note about this clonotype: Just one base apart from a much larger clone, this may be a read error. The chain recombines TRBV5-1 with TRBJ2-1; 8 bases are shared with TRBD2. The CDR3 runs 14 residues. Germline assignment: CDR1 SGHRS and CDR2 YFSETQ. CDR3 protein: CPSTQGGGYNEQFF. For the CDR3, the DNA is TGCCCCAGCACACAGGGCGGGGGGTACAATGAGCAGTTCTTC.

This clonotype was picked up many times. The chain uses TRBV28 and TRBJ2-3; possibly TRBD1 for D (5 bases). V was shortened by 5 bases and J by 4 bases, with 13 bases between the two germline ends. Per germline, CDR1 MDHEN and CDR2 SYDVKM. CDR3 length: 14 amino acids. In DNA, the CDR3 is TGTGCCAGCAGTAACAGGATTGTCGCAGATACGCAGTATTTT. This gives the protein CASSNRIVADTQYF.

Only a few counts were recorded for this clonotype. The J gene is TRBJ1-6, the V gene TRBV11-2, with D uncertain. CDR3 size: 16 residues. V was trimmed by 5 bases and J by 0 bases, leaving 11 bases between them. Germline assignment: CDR1 SGHAT and CDR2 FQNNGV. In DNA, the CDR3 is TGTGCCAGCAGCCGGTACGGAAGCTCCTATAATTCACCCCTCCACTTT. This translates into CASSRYGSSYNSPLHF.

In regard to this clonotype: A much larger clone lies a single base off, so this may be a read error. The chain is built from TRBV7-9 and TRBJ2-7; perhaps TRBD2 as D (5 bases). The ends were cut back, 3 bases at V and 3 bases at J, with 12 bases in the middle. This CDR3 is 14 amino acids long. CDR1 is SEHNR, CDR2 FQNEAQ, per germline (reference sequence). The CDR3 nucleotides read TGTGCCAGCAGCTTTGGGGAAGAGGGCTACGAGCAGTACTTC. Translation gives CASSFGEEGYEQYF.

The gene calls are TRBV6-1 and TRBJ2-7; D uncertain. CDR1 is MNHNS, CDR2 SASEGT, per germline. There are 16 residues in the CDR3. Trimming pared 6 bases from V and 4 bases from J, leaving 22 bases between. The DNA for the CDR3 is TGTGCCAGCAGCCAAGCAGACACGGTCCCCTCATACGAGCAGTACTTC. This translates into CASSQADTVPSYEQYF.

This clonotype has at least ten counts. J is TRBJ2-3 and V is TRBV7-2; perhaps TRBD2 as D (6 bases). Germline assignment: CDR1 SGHTA and CDR2 FQGNSA. The V end was cut by 1 base, the J end by 5 bases, with 16 bases between. The CDR3 consists of 16 residues. The CDR3 DNA reads TGTGCCAGCAGCTTAGGAATGGGGGGAAGCGGAGATACGCAGTATTTT. Amino acids: CASSLGMGGSGDTQYF.

The chain links TRBV7-4 to TRBJ2-7; 9 bases map to TRBD2. Germline assignment: CDR1 SGHVT and CDR2 SQSDAQ. V lost 4 bases, J lost 1 base, and 11 bases stayed unmatched. This CDR3 contains 17 residues. DNA of the CDR3: TGTGCCAGCAGCTCGGACCTACAGCGGGGGGTTTCCTACGAGCAGTACTTC. Amino acids: CASSSDLQRGVSYEQYF. The full variable domain, rest sourced from reference TRBV7-4 and TRBJ2-7, is GAGVSQSPRYKVAKRGRDVALRCDSISGHVTLYWYRQTLGQGSEVLTYSQSDAQRDKSGRPSGRFSAERPERSVSTLKIQRTEQGDSAVYLCASSSDLQRGVSYEQYFGPGTRLTVT.

At least ten counts were recorded for this clonotype. The chain combines TRBV7-9 with TRBJ1-1; possible D gene TRBD1, 5 bases. The CDR3 covers 14 residues. Trimming shortened V by 1 base and J by 11 bases, and 17 bases separated the two germline ends. Germline V gives CDR1 SEHNR, CDR2 FQNEAQ (reference sequence). The CDR3 DNA sequence: TGTGCCAGCAGCTTAGTTGCAGGGCCGGGGAGGGCTTTCTTT. This gives the protein CASSLVAGPGRAFF. Complete variable domain (other parts from reference TRBV7-9 and TRBJ1-1): DTGVSQNPRHKITKRGQNVTFRCDPISEHNRLYWYRQTLGQGPEFLTYFQNEAQLEKSRLLSDRFSAERPKGSFSTLEIQRTEQGDSAMYLCASSLVAGPGRAFFGQGTRLTVV.

The chain recombines TRBV2 with TRBJ2-7; tentatively, D is TRBD1 (5 bases). The CDR3 contains 16 residues. Germline V gives CDR1 SNHLY, CDR2 FYNNEI. The V end was cut by 8 bases, the J end by 5 bases, with 25 bases between. The DNA for the CDR3 is TGTGCCAGCCTAAGGTCCGTGGAAAGGGGTGATAACGAGCAGTACTTC. This sequence encodes CASLRSVERGDNEQYF.

The chain is built from TRBV10-2 and TRBJ2-7; 8 bases fit TRBD2. The V segment lost 4 bases and the J segment 3 bases; nucleotides outside the gene matches: 5. The CDR3 has 14 amino acids. Germline loops: CDR1 WSHSY, CDR2 SAAADI. The DNA of the CDR3 is TGCGCCAGCAGTGGAGGGAGCGGGGGCTACGAGCAGTACTTC. Its translation: CASSGGSGGYEQYF.

This clonotype appeared a few times. The chain carries TRBV5-6 and TRBJ1-1; no definite D call. CDR3 length: 15 residues. V lost 4 bases, J lost 2 bases, and 15 bases lay in between. Germline CDR1 SGHDT, CDR2 YYEEEE. In DNA, the CDR3 is TGTGCCAGCAGCATCCCGACCGGGGTAAACACTGAAGCTTTCTTT. It is translated as CASSIPTGVNTEAFF.

This clonotype was detected ten times or more. The chain uses TRBV11-1 and TRBJ2-1; TRBD2 aligns across 10 bases. Per the germline V gene, CDR1 is SGHAT and CDR2 is FQDESV (reference sequence). The V segment lost 7 bases and the J segment 9 bases; nucleotides outside the gene matches: 9. The CDR3 consists of 14 residues. The CDR3 sequence is CASMPSGGAGEQFF. The DNA of the CDR3 is TGTGCCAGCATGCCAAGCGGGGGGGCTGGTGAGCAGTTCTTC.

This clonotype has a handful of counts. The chain carries TRBV9 and TRBJ2-2; the match to TRBD1 covers 9 bases. CDR1 SGDLS and CDR2 YYNGEE come from the germline V gene. Trimming removed 3 bases from V and 4 bases from J; junction bases left unmatched: 7. This CDR3 is 16 amino acids long. The CDR3 protein is CASSAPGQGITGELFF. The CDR3 DNA reads as TGTGCCAGCAGCGCTCCGGGACAGGGAATCACCGGGGAGCTGTTTTTT.

The sample holds many counts of this clonotype. The chain recombines TRBV11-1 with TRBJ2-1; D unresolved. The CDR3 runs 15 residues. The V end lost 5 bases, the J end lost 0 bases, and 11 bases lay between the germline ends. From germline, CDR1 is SGHAT and CDR2 FQDESV (reference sequence). DNA for the CDR3: TGTGCCAGCAGCCCCGACTTGAGCTCCTACAATGAGCAGTTCTTC. Translation gives CASSPDLSSYNEQFF.

The J gene is TRBJ1-2, the V gene TRBV20-1, with D unresolved. V was trimmed by 4 bases and J by 6 bases, leaving 12 bases between them. The CDR3 covers 12 residues. The germline V gene encodes CDR1 DFQATT and CDR2 SNEGSKA (reference sequence). This CDR3 is CSANSRYNGYTF. The CDR3 DNA is TGCAGTGCTAATTCCAGATACAATGGCTACACCTTC.

This clonotype was seen repeatedly, ten times or more. The gene calls are TRBV7-8 and TRBJ2-1; 9 bases line up with TRBD1. V shed 5 bases, J shed 8 bases, and the junction held 10 bases outside the gene matches. The CDR3 runs 15 residues. Germline V gives CDR1 SGHVS, CDR2 FQNEAQ. The CDR3 region is CASSPSGTGFDEQFF. The CDR3, as DNA: TGTGCCAGCAGCCCCTCCGGGACAGGGTTCGATGAGCAGTTCTTC.

This clonotype was detected ten times or more. The V gene is TRBV7-2, the J gene TRBJ1-3; D remains ambiguous. Germline V gene lookup returns CDR1 SGHTA and CDR2 FQGNSA. V lost 4 bases to trimming and J lost 0 bases, with 22 bases between them. The CDR3 length is 19 residues. The CDR3 here is CASSSYFWPQKYSGNTIYF. Here the CDR3 DNA reads TGTGCCAGCAGCTCATATTTCTGGCCACAGAAATACTCTGGAAACACCATATATTTT.

The chain couples TRBV5-1 to TRBJ2-3, with D perhaps matching TRBD1 (5 bases). Germline V gives CDR1 SGHRS, CDR2 YFSETQ. This CDR3 has 14 residues. The V gene lost 5 bases and the J gene lost 2 bases, with 12 bases spanning the gap. The chain's CDR3 is CASRSLQDTDTQYF. Here the CDR3 DNA reads TGCGCCAGCAGGTCTCTACAGGACACAGATACGCAGTATTTT.

The V call is TRBV20-1, the J call TRBJ2-1; TRBD2 might be the D (5 bases). CDR1 is DFQATT and CDR2 is SNEGSKA in the germline V gene (reference sequence). V was clipped by 6 bases and J by 0 bases, with 15 bases between them. This CDR3 has 15 residues. As DNA, the CDR3 is TGCAGTGCGCCTGGATCCAGCGGCTCCTACAATGAGCAGTTCTTC. This gives the protein CSAPGSSGSYNEQFF.

This rearrangement joins TRBV11-2 to TRBJ2-7; 9 nucleotides line up with TRBD1. This CDR3 contains 16 residues. V lost 3 bases, J lost 4 bases, and 10 bases stayed unmatched. CDR1 is SGHAT, CDR2 FQNNGV, per germline. In DNA form, the CDR3 reads TGTGCCAGCAGCTTCACCGGGACAGGGATTGAATACGAGCAGTACTTC. It codes for CASSFTGTGIEYEQYF.

This clonotype has only a few counts. This chain joins TRBV2 and TRBJ2-7; D not resolved. V lost 3 bases and J lost 6, with 9 bases in between. The CDR3 loop spans 12 amino acids. Germline CDR1 and CDR2: SNHLY and FYNNEI. CDR3 sequence: CASSEVDLEQYF. In nucleotides, the CDR3 is TGTGCCAGCAGTGAGGTCGACCTCGAGCAGTACTTC.

This chain joins TRBV2 and TRBJ1-1, with D uncertain. Germline lookup yields CDR1 SNHLY and CDR2 FYNNEI. This CDR3 contains 11 residues. V was trimmed by 6 bases and J by 11 bases, leaving 13 bases between them. For the CDR3, the DNA is TGTGCCAGCAGCCGGGAGGGTCTCGCTTTCTTT. Protein sequence: CASSREGLAFF.

The V gene is TRBV20-1, the J gene TRBJ2-7; D may be TRBD1 (5 bases). Looked up from germline, CDR1 is DFQATT and CDR2 is SNEGSKA (reference sequence). Trimming shortened V by 3 bases and J by 3 bases, and 18 bases separated the two germline ends. CDR3 length equals 15 residues. CDR3 sequence: CSARENDRRYYEQYF. CDR3 bases: TGCAGTGCTAGGGAAAACGACAGACGATACTACGAGCAGTACTTC.

This clonotype was counted at least ten times. In nucleotides, the CDR3 is TGTGCCAGCAGCTCAAATAGCAATCAGCCCCAGCATTTT. This translates into CASSSNSNQPQHF. The J gene is TRBJ1-5, the V gene TRBV7-2; D remains unclear. Trimming stripped 4 bases from V and 0 bases from J, with 4 bases between. The CDR3 is made up of 13 amino acids. Germline-derived CDR1 and CDR2 are SGHTA and FQGNSA. The full variable domain, rest sourced from reference TRBV7-2 and TRBJ1-5, is GAGVSQSPSNKVTEKGKDVELRCDPISGHTALYWYRQSLGQGLEFLIYFQGNSAPDKSGLPSDRFSAERTGGSVSTLTIQRTQQEDSAVYLCASSSNSNQPQHFGDGTRLSIL.

In the case of this clonotype: Just one base apart from a much larger clone, this may be a read error. The chain combines TRBV7-2 with TRBJ1-1, with D uncertain. Trimming shortened V by 10 bases and J by 6 bases, and 15 bases separated the two germline ends. Germline V gene lookup returns CDR1 SGHTA and CDR2 FQGNSA. The CDR3 runs to 12 residues. Written as DNA, the CDR3 is TGTGCCACCGAAGTGTACATGGCTGAAGCTTTCTTT. Its protein product is CATEVYMAEAFF. The full variable domain, completed using reference TRBV7-2 and TRBJ1-1, is GAGVSQSPSNKVTEKGKDVELRCDPISGHTALYWYRQSLGQGLEFLIYFQGNSAPDKSGLPSDRFSAERTGGSVSTLTIQRTQQEDSAVYLCATEVYMAEAFFGQGTRLTVV.

This clonotype has only a few counts. This rearrangement joins TRBV27 to TRBJ2-7; D is perhaps TRBD1 (6 bases). This CDR3 comprises 12 residues. V shed 6 bases and J shed 4 bases, with 10 bases lying between them. Germline lookup yields CDR1 MNHEY and CDR2 SMNVEV (reference sequence). The CDR3 spells CASRGHIYEQYF. The CDR3 DNA reads as TGTGCCAGCAGGGGACACATTTACGAGCAGTACTTC.

The V call is TRBV28, the J call TRBJ2-6, with a weak D call TRBD1 (5 bases). The germline CDR1 and CDR2 sequences are MDHEN and SYDVKM. V shed 6 bases and J shed 0 bases, with 12 bases lying between them. This CDR3 is built from 16 residues. The CDR3 nucleotides read TGTGCCAGCAGGCGGACAATGGACTCTGGGGCCAACGTCCTGACTTTC. This sequence encodes CASRRTMDSGANVLTF.